This T cell receptor (beta chain) was obtained from a study of blood T cells in healthy people across ages. Study summary: Template switching captured about one barcoded beta molecule per two T cells. General observations from the study: TCR beta diversity per million T cells fell roughly linearly with age. A strong correlation between TCR beta diversity and naive T cell percentage was seen.

A J-beta primer mix and a sample-barcoded 5' primer were used in a second PCR of roughly 7 to 12 cycles. MiXCR, applied by TCRdb to the 5' RACE reads, yields one record per CDR3 protein. Among roughly 2 million distinct CDR3 sequences, around half were seen once, and the ten largest hold more than 2%. The ends lost 0 bases at V and 5 bases at J; junction bases unmatched: 6. CDR3 size: 14 residues. The V gene's germline CDR1 is DFQATT and CDR2 SNEGSKA (reference sequence). On this clonotype: The antigen is not known.

The receptor was isolated from a woman between 40 and 55 years old in good health. The material sequenced was blood. This chain links TRBV20-1 with TRBJ2-7; TRBD2 agrees at 8 bases. CDR3 sequence (DNA): TGCAGTGCTAGAGACGCCAGCGGGGGAAACGAGCAGTACTTC. It translates to CSARDASGGNEQYF.